The clone carrying this T cell receptor (beta chain) occurred many times. Its antigen is as yet unknown. The CDR3 runs 15 residues. With V trimmed by 3 bases and J by 5 bases, 5 bases remained unmatched. Germline V gives CDR1 SGHRS, CDR2 YFSETQ. The entry originates in a study of CD8 T cells in ankylosing spondylitis. Study-level findings and limits: Some motif variants were previously reported in reactive arthritis synovial fluid and blood.

TCRdb analysed the 5' RACE reads with MiXCR anew, one entry per CDR3 protein. The profile shows approximately 140,000 distinct CDR3 sequences, 9.3% of them singletons. The chain joins TRBV5-1 to TRBJ2-7, with 13 bases fitting TRBD2. The sequenced material came from blood, either unsorted or a sorted T cell fraction (not recorded which). The origin of this receptor is a male donor with ankylosing spondylitis or in good health (not recorded which). This chain's CDR3 is CASSSGLAGADEQYF. The CDR3 DNA reads TGCGCCAGCAGCTCTGGACTAGCGGGAGCGGACGAGCAGTACTTC.